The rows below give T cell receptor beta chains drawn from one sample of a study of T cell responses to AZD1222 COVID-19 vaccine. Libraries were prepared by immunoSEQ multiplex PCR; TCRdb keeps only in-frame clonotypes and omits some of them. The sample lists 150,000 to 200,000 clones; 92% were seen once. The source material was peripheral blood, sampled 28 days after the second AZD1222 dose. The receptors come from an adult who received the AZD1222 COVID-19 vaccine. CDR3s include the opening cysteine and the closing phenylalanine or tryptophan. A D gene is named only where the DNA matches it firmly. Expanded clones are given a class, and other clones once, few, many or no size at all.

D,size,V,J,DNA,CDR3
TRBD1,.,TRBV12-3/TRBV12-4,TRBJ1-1,TGTGCCAGCAGAGTAACAGGGGACACTGAAGCTTTCTTT,CASRVTGDTEAFF
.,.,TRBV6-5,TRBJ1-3,TGTGCCTCCCACCCGGGGCAACTTTCTGGAAACACCATATATTTT,CASHPGQLSGNTIYF
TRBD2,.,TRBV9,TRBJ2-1,TGTGCCAGCAGCCACGGGACTAGCGGGGACAATGAGCAGTTCTTC,CASSHGTSGDNEQFF
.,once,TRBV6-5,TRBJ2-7,TGTGCCAGCAGACGGACAGCTCTCTACGAGCAGTACTTC,CASRRTALYEQYF
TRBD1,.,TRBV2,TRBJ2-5,TGTGCCAGCAGTGACCTGGGACAGGGGGTAACCGGGACCCAGTACTTC,CASSDLGQGVTGTQYF
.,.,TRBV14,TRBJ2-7,TGTGCCAGCAGCCCGGAAATGGGAAGGGAGAGGCGCGACGAGCAGTACTTC,CASSPEMGRERRDEQYF
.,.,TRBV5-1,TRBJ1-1,TGCGCCAGCAGCTTGGAGGACGGAGCTGAAGCTTTCTTT,CASSLEDGAEAFF
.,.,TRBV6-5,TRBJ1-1,TGTGCCAGCAGTTACCCTGGACAGGAAGCTTTCTTT,CASSYPGQEAFF
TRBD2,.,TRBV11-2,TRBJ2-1,TGTGCCAGCAGCTCCCGACTAGCGGGGATTTACAATGAGCAGTTCTTC,CASSSRLAGIYNEQFF
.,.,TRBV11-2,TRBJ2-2,TGTGCCAGCAGCTTAGACAGGGAGGCCGGGGAGCTGTTTTTT,CASSLDREAGELFF
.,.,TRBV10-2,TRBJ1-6,TGCGCCAGCAGTGAGGGTTCCTATAATTCACCCCTCCACTTT,CASSEGSYNSPLHF
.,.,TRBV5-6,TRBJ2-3,TGTGCCAGCAGCTTGGACTGGCTGGTGGGGACGCAGTATTTT,CASSLDWLVGTQYF